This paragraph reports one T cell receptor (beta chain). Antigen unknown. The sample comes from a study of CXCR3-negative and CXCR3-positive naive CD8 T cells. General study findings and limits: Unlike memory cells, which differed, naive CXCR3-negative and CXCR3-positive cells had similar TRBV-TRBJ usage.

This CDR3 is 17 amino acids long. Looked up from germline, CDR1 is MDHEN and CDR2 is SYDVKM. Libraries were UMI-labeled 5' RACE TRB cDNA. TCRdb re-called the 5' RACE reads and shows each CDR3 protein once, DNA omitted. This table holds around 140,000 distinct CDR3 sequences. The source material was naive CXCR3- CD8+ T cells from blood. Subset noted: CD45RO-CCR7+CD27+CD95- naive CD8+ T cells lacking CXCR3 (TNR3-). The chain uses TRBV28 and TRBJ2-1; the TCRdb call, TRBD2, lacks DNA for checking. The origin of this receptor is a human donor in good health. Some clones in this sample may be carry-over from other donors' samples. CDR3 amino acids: CASSFRGGLVGNNEQFF.